The source of this T cell receptor (beta chain) is a study of cytomegalovirus exposure and HLA in healthy donors. Germline lookup yields CDR1 SGHDT and CDR2 YYEEEE. V dropped 5 bases and J dropped 1; count of bases not matched to a gene: 9. The length of the CDR3 is 15 residues. Overall study results and limits: The study listed 164 cytomegalovirus-associated TCR beta chains.

For this clone: Its cognate antigen is unknown.

Generated by immunoSEQ multiplex PCR, the TCRdb table keeps only in-frame clones and is missing some. There are 130,000 to 150,000 clones in the sample; around 90% occur only once, and almost 8% lies in the top ten. J is TRBJ2-7 and V is TRBV5-6, with 7 bases aligning to TRBD2. This TCR derives from a woman aged 18 to 35 in good health and CMV-seropositive. Sequenced input: PBMCs. The CDR3 loop reads CASSRGGRGSYEQYF. The CDR3 bases are TGTGCCAGCAGTAGGGGCGGGAGAGGGTCCTACGAGCAGTACTTC.